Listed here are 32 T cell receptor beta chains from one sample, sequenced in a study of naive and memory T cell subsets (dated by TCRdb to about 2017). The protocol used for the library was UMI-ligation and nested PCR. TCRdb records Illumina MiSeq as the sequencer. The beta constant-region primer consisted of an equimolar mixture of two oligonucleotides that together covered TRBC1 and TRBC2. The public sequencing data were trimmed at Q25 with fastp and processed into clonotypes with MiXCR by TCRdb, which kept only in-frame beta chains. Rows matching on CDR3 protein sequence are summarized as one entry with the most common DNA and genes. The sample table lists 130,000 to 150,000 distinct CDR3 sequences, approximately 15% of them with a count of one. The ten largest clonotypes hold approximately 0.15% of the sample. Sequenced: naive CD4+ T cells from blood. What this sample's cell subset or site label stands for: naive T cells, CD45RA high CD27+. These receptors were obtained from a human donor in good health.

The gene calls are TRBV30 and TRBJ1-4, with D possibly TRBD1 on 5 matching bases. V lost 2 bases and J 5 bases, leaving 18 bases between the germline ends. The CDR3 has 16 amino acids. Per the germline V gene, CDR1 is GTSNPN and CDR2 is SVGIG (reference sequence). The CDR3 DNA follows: TGTGCCTGGAGTAAAGGGGCGCGGCCGATCAATGAAAAACTGTTTTTT. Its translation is CAWSKGARPINEKLFF. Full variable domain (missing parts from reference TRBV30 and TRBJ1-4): SQTIHQWPATLVQPVGSPLSLECTVEGTSNPNLYWYRQAAGRGLQLLFYSVGIGQISSEVPQNLSASRPQDRQFILSSKKLLLSDSGFYLCAWSKGARPINEKLFFGSGTQLSVL.

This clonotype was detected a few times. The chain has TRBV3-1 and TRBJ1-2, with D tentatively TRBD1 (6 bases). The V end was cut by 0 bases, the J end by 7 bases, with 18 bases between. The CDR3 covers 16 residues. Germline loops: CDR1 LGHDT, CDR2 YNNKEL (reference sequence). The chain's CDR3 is CASSQDTGFSSGGYTF. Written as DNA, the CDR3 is TGTGCCAGCAGCCAAGACACAGGGTTTTCAAGCGGTGGCTACACCTTC.

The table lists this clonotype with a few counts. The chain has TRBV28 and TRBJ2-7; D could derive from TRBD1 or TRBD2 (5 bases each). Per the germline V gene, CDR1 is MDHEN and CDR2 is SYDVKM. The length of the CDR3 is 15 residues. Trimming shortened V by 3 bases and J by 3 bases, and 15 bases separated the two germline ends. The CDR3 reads CASSFSGTPNYEQYF. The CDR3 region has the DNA TGTGCCAGCAGTTTTTCAGGGACGCCAAACTACGAGCAGTACTTC.

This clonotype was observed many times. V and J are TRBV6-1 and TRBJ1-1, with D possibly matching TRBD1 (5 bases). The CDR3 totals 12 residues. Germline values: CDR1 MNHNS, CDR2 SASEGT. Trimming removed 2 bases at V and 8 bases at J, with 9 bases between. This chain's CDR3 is CASSERGGEAFF. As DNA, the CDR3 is TGTGCCAGCAGTGAACGGGGCGGCGAAGCTTTCTTT.

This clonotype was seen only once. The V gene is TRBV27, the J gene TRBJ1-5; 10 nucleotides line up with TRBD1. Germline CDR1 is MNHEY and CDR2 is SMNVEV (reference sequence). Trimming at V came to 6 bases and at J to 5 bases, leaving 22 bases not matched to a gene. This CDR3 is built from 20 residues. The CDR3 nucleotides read TGTGCCAGCAGCCCGAACCGGGACAGGGGAAGTTGGAATTTGTATCAGCCCCAGCATTTT. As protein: CASSPNRDRGSWNLYQPQHF.

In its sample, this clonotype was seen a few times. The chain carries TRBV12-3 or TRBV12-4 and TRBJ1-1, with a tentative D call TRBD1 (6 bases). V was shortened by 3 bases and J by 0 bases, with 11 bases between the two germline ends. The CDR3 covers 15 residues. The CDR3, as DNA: TGTGCCAGCAGTTTGGGGGCGTCTATGAACACTGAAGCTTTCTTT. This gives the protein CASSLGASMNTEAFF.

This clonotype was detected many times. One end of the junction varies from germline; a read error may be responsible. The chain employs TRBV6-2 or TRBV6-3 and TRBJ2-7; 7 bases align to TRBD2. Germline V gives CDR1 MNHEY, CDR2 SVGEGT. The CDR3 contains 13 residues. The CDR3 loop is CASSYSGSYEQYF. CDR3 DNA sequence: TGCGCCAGCAGCTATAGCGGGTCCTACGAGCAGTACTTC.

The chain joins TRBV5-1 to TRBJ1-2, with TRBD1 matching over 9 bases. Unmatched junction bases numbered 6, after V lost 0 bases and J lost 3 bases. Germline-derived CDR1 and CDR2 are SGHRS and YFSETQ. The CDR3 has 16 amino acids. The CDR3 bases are TGCGCCAGCAGCTTGGCAGGGACAGGGATCGACTATGGCTACACCTTC. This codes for CASSLAGTGIDYGYTF.

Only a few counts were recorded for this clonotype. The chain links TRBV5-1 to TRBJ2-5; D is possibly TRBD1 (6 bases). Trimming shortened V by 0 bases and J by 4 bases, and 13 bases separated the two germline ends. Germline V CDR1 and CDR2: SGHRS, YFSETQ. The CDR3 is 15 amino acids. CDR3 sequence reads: CASSLEAGVGETQYF. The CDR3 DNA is TGCGCCAGCAGCTTGGAGGCAGGGGTTGGAGAGACCCAGTACTTC.

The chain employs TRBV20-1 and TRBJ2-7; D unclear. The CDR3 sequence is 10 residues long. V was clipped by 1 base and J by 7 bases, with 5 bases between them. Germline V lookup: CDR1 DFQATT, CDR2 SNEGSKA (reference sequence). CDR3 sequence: CSARVREQYF. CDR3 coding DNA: TGCAGTGCTAGAGTGAGGGAGCAGTACTTC.

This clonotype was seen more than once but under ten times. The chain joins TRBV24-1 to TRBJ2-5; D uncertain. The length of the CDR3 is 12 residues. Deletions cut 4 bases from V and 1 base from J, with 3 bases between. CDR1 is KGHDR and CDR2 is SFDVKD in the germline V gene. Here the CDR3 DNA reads TGTGCCACCAGTGACCCCCAAGAGACCCAGTACTTC. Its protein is CATSDPQETQYF.

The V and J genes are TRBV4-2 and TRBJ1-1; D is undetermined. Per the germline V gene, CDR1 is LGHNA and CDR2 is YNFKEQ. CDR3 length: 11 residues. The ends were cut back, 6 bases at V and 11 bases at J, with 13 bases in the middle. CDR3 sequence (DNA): TGTGCCAGCAGTTGGCTAGGTGGGGCTTTCTTT. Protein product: CASSWLGGAFF.

In nucleotides, the CDR3 is TGCAGTGCTAGAGATGGCGGGCAGGGGGAGAGAAAACTGTTTTTT. It is translated as CSARDGGQGERKLFF. The chain carries TRBV20-1 and TRBJ1-4, with 7 bases identical to TRBD1. The CDR3 spans 15 residues. Germline V gene data show CDR1 as DFQATT and CDR2 as SNEGSKA (reference sequence). Trimming cost V 0 bases and J 10 bases; bases outside gene matches: 11.

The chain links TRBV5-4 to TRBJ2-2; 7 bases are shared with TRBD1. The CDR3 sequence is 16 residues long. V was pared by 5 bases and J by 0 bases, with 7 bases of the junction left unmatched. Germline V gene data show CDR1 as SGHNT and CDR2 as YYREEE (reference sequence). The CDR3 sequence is CASRKGTVTNTGELFF. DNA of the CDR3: TGTGCCAGCAGGAAGGGGACAGTTACGAACACCGGGGAGCTGTTTTTT.

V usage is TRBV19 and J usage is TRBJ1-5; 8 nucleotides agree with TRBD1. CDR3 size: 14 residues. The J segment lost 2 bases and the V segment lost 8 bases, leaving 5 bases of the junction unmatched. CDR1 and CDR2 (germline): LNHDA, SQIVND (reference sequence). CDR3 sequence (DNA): TGTGCCAGTCGGCCGGGACAGGGCAATCAGCCCCAGCATTTT. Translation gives CASRPGQGNQPQHF.

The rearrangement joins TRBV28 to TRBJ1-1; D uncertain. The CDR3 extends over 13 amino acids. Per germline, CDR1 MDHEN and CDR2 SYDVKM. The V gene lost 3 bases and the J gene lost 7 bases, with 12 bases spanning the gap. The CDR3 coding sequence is TGTGCCAGCAGTTTTATCCCCCAAGTTGAAGCTTTCTTT. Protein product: CASSFIPQVEAFF.

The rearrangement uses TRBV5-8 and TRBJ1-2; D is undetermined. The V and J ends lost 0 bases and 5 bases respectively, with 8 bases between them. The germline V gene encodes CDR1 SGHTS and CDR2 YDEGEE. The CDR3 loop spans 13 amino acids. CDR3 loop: CASSLAGGYGYTF. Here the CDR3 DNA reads TGTGCCAGCAGCTTGGCAGGCGGTTATGGCTACACCTTC.

CDR3 in DNA: TGCAGTGCTAGGACTAGCGTGCCAGATACGCAGTATTTT. Amino acids: CSARTSVPDTQYF. V gene TRBV20-1 combines with J gene TRBJ2-3; the match to TRBD2 covers 8 bases. J was trimmed by 4 bases and V by 3 bases; bases with no gene match: 3. The CDR3 has 13 amino acids. The V gene's germline CDR1 is DFQATT and CDR2 SNEGSKA (reference sequence).

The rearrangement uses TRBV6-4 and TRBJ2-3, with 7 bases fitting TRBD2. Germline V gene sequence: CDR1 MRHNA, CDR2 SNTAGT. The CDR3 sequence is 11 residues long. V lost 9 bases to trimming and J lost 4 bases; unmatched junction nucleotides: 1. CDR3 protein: CARGGADTQYF. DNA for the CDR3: TGTGCCAGGGGGGGGGCAGATACGCAGTATTTT.

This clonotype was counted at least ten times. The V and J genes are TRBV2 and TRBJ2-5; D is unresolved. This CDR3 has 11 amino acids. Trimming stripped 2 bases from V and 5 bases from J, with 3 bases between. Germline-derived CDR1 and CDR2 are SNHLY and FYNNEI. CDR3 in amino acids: CASSERETQYF. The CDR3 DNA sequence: TGTGCCAGCAGTGAAAGGGAGACCCAGTACTTC.

The CDR3 is CASTAGQGGETQYF. In nucleotides, the CDR3 is TGTGCCAGCACCGCGGGACAGGGTGGCGAGACCCAGTACTTC. The chain employs TRBV28 and TRBJ2-5, with TRBD1 matching over 9 bases. The junction had 8 bases not matched to a gene; V was cut back by 7 bases and J by 5 bases. Germline V gene data show CDR1 as MDHEN and CDR2 as SYDVKM. This CDR3 contains 14 residues.

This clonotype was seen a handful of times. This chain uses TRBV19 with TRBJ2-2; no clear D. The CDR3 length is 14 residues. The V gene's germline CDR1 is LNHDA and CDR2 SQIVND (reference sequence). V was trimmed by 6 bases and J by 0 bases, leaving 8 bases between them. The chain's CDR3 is CASRKTPNTGELFF. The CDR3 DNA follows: TGTGCCAGTAGAAAGACACCGAACACCGGGGAGCTGTTTTTT.

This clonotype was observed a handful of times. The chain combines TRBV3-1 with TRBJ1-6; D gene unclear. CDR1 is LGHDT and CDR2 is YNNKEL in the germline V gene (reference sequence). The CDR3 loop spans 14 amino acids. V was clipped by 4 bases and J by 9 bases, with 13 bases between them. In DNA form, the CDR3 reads TGTGCCAGCAGCCCGGTTGATTGGAGTTCACCCCTCCACTTT. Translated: CASSPVDWSSPLHF.

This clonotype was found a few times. The CDR3 DNA follows: TGCAGCGTTGAAGAACGTACAGATACGCAGTATTTT. Protein sequence: CSVEERTDTQYF. The chain couples TRBV29-1 to TRBJ2-3; no definite D call. V lost 0 bases and J 3 bases, leaving 4 bases between the germline ends. The CDR3 sequence is 12 residues long. Germline V gives CDR1 SQVTM, CDR2 ANQGSEA.

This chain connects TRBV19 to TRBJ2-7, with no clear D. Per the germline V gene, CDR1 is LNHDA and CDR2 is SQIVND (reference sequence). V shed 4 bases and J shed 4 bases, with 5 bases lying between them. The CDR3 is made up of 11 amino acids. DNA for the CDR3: TGTGCCAGTAGTACAGTATACGAGCAGTACTTC. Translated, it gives CASSTVYEQYF.

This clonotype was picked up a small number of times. DNA of the CDR3: TGTGCCAGCAGTGACGGGACAGGGGGCCTTGGCTACACCTTC. Translated, it gives CASSDGTGGLGYTF. The V gene is TRBV2, the J gene TRBJ1-2; TRBD1 agrees at 12 bases. Germline values: CDR1 SNHLY, CDR2 FYNNEI. Unmatched junction bases numbered 3, after V lost 3 bases and J lost 7 bases. The CDR3 extends over 14 amino acids. Supplemented by reference TRBV2 and TRBJ1-2, the full variable domain reads EPEVTQTPSHQVTQMGQEVILRCVPISNHLYFYWYRQILGQKVEFLVSFYNNEISEKSEIFDDQFSVERPDGSNFTLKIRSTKLEDSAMYFCASSDGTGGLGYTFGSGTRLTVV.

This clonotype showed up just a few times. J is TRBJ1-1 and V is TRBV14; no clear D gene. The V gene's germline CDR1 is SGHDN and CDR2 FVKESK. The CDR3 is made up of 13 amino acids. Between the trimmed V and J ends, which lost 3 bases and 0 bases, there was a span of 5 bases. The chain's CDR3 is CASSHSMNTEAFF. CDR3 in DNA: TGTGCCAGCAGCCATTCCATGAACACTGAAGCTTTCTTT.

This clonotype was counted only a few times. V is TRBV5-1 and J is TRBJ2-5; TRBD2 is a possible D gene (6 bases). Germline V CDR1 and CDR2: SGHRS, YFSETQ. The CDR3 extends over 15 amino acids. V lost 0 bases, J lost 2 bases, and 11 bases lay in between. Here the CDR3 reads CASSLAVAGQETQYF. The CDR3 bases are TGCGCCAGCAGCTTGGCCGTGGCGGGGCAAGAGACCCAGTACTTC.

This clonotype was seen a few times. The CDR3 spells CASRLAGGITDTQYF. Here the CDR3 DNA reads TGTGCCAGCAGACTAGCGGGAGGTATAACAGATACGCAGTATTTT. The chain joins TRBV7-3 to TRBJ2-3; 12 bases agree with TRBD2. The V gene end was trimmed by 6 bases and the J gene end by 3 bases; junction bases not matched to a gene: 4. CDR3 size: 15 residues. The germline V gene encodes CDR1 SGHTA and CDR2 FQGTGA.

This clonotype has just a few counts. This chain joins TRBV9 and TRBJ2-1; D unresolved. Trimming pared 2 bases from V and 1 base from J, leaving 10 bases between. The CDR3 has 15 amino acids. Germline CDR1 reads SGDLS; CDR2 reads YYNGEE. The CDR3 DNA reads TGTGCCAGCAGCGTCGTCGGGTCTTCCTACAATGAGCAGTTCTTC. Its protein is CASSVVGSSYNEQFF.

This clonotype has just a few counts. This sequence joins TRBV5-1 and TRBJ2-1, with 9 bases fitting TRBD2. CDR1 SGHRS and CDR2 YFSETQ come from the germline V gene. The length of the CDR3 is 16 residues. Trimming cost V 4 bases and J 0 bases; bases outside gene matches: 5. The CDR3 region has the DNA TGCGCCAGCAGCGGGGGTAGCGGGAGCTCCTACAATGAGCAGTTCTTC. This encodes CASSGGSGSSYNEQFF.

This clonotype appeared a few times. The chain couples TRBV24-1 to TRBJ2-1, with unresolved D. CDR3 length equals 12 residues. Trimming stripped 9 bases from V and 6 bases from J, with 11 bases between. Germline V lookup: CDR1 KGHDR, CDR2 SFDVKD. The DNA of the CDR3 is TGTGCCACCGGAACCGCATCCAATGAGCAGTTCTTC. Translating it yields CATGTASNEQFF.